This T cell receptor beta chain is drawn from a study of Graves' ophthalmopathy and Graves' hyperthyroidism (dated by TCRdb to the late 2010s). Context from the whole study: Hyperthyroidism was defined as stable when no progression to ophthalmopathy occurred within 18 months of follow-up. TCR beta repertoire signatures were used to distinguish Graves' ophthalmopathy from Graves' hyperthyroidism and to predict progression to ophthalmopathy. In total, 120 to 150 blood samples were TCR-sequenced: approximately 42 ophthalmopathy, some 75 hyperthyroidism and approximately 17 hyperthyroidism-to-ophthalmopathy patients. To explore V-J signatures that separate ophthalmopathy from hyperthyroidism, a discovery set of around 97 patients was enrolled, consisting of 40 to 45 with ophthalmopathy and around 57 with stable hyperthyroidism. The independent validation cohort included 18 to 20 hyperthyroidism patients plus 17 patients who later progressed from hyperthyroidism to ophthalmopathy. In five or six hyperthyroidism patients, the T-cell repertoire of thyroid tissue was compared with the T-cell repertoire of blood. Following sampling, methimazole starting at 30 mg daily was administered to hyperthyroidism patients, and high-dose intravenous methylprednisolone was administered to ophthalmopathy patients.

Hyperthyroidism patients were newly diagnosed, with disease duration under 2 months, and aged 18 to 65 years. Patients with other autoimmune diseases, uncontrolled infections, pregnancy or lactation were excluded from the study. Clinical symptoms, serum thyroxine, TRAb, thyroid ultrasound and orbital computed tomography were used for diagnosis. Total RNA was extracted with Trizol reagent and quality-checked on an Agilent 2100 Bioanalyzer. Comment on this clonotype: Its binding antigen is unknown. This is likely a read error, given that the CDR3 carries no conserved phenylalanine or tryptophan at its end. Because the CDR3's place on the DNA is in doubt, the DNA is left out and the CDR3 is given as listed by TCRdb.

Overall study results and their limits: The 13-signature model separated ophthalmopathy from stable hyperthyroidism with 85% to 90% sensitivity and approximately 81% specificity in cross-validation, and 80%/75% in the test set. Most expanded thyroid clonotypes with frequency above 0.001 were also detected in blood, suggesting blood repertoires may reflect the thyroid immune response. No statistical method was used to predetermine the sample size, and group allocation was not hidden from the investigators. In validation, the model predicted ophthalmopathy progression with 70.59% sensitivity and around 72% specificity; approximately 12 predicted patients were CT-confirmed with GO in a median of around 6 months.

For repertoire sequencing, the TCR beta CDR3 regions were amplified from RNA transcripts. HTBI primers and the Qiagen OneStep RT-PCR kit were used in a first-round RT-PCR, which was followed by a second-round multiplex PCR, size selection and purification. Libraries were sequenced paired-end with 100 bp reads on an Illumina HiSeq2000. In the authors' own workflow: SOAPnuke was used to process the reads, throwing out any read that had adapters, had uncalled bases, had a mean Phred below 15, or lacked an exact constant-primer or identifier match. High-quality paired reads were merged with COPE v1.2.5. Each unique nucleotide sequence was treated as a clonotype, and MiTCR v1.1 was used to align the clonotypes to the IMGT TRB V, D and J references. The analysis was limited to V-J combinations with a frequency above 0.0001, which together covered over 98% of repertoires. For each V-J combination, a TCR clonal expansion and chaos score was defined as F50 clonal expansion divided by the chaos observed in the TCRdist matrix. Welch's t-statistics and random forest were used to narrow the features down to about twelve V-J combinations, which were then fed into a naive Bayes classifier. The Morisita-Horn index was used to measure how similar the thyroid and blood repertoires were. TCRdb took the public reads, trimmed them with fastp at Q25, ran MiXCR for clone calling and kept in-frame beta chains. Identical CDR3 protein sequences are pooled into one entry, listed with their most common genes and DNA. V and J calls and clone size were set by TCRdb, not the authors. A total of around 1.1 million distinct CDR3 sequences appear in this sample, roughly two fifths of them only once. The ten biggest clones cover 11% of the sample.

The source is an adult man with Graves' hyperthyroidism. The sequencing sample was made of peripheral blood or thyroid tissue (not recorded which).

The CDR3 in this case is CSARDHPNTGELLY. Here the chain combines TRBV20-1 and TRBJ2-2. The CDR3 length equals 14 residues, ends included. According to the germline V gene (reference sequence), CDR1 reads DFQATT and CDR2 reads SNEGSKA.